Listed below are T cell receptor beta chains from one sample, sequenced in a study of blood T cell repertoires in COVID-19. The data were produced by immunoSEQ multiplex PCR, yet TCRdb's version contains in-frame clones alone and is incomplete. The sample has some 110,000 clones, approximately 90% seen once. The sequenced sample consisted of peripheral blood. The source is a human donor in a cohort sampled during active COVID-19. CDR3s include the opening cysteine and the closing phenylalanine or tryptophan. Each record gives: clone size, V gene, J gene, CDR3 length, D gene, CDR3 protein, CDR3 DNA. D genes are given only for firm matches. Part of the rows lack a size; the others show once, few, many or a class for expanded clones.

abundance: once; v_gene: TRBV18; j_gene: TRBJ1-5; len: 15; d_gene: TRBD1; CDR3aa: CASSPETGDGQPQHF; CDR3nt: TGTGCCAGCTCACCAGAGACAGGGGATGGGCAGCCCCAGCATTTT
abundance: -; v_gene: TRBV7-3; j_gene: TRBJ2-2; len: 16; d_gene: TRBD1; CDR3aa: CASSSRDRLHRPELFF; CDR3nt: TGTGCCAGCAGCTCCAGGGACAGACTCCATCGACCGGAGCTGTTTTTT
abundance: -; v_gene: TRBV12-5; j_gene: TRBJ2-7; len: 14; d_gene: -; CDR3aa: CASALEAWTYEQYF; CDR3nt: TGTGCTAGTGCCCTTGAAGCGTGGACCTACGAGCAGTACTTC
abundance: few; v_gene: TRBV7-8; j_gene: TRBJ1-1; len: 15; d_gene: TRBD1; CDR3aa: CASSLSQGALTEAFF; CDR3nt: TGTGCCAGCAGCTTATCTCAGGGGGCGCTTACTGAAGCTTTCTTT
abundance: -; v_gene: TRBV5-1; j_gene: TRBJ1-1; len: 13; d_gene: -; CDR3aa: CASSLNGATEAFF; CDR3nt: TGCGCCAGCAGCTTGAATGGGGCCACTGAAGCTTTCTTT
abundance: -; v_gene: TRBV6-5; j_gene: TRBJ1-2; len: 14; d_gene: -; CDR3aa: CACLQGPSNYGYTF; CDR3nt: TGTGCCTGTTTGCAGGGGCCCTCTAACTATGGCTACACCTTC
abundance: -; v_gene: TRBV5-1; j_gene: TRBJ2-2; len: 18; d_gene: TRBD2; CDR3aa: CASSLLTSGGLHTGELFF; CDR3nt: TGCGCCAGCAGCCTTCTGACTAGCGGGGGGCTACACACCGGGGAGCTGTTTTTT
abundance: -; v_gene: TRBV6-5; j_gene: TRBJ2-3; len: 15; d_gene: TRBD1; CDR3aa: CASRHGTGGTDTQYF; CDR3nt: TGTGCCAGCAGACACGGGACAGGGGGCACAGATACGCAGTATTTT
abundance: -; v_gene: TRBV18; j_gene: TRBJ2-7; len: 16; d_gene: -; CDR3aa: CASSPRGDTVSYEQYF; CDR3nt: TGTGCCAGCTCACCACGGGGAGACACCGTCTCCTACGAGCAGTACTTC
abundance: -; v_gene: TRBV5-4; j_gene: TRBJ1-2; len: 16; d_gene: -; CDR3aa: CASSFGGGTGDYGYTF; CDR3nt: TGTGCCAGCAGCTTCGGCGGGGGGACTGGGGACTATGGCTACACCTTC
abundance: -; v_gene: TRBV5-8; j_gene: TRBJ2-5; len: 15; d_gene: TRBD1; CDR3aa: CASSQSGQGKETQYF; CDR3nt: TGTGCCAGCAGCCAATCGGGACAGGGCAAAGAGACCCAGTACTTC
abundance: -; v_gene: TRBV6-1; j_gene: TRBJ1-1; len: 13; d_gene: -; CDR3aa: CASSEASTPGAFF; CDR3nt: TGTGCCAGCAGTGAAGCCTCGACTCCTGGGGCTTTCTTT
abundance: -; v_gene: TRBV11-2; j_gene: TRBJ2-7; len: 14; d_gene: -; CDR3aa: CASSSQEWGHEQYF; CDR3nt: TGTGCCAGCAGTTCACAGGAATGGGGCCACGAGCAGTACTTC
abundance: -; v_gene: TRBV18; j_gene: TRBJ2-5; len: 17; d_gene: TRBD2; CDR3aa: CASSPTGTSSVVETQYF; CDR3nt: TGTGCCAGCTCACCAACTGGGACTAGCTCGGTAGTCGAGACCCAGTACTTC
abundance: -; v_gene: TRBV5-1; j_gene: TRBJ1-4; len: 13; d_gene: TRBD1; CDR3aa: CASSPGTVEKLFF; CDR3nt: TGCGCCAGCAGCCCCGGGACAGTTGAAAAACTGTTTTTT
abundance: -; v_gene: TRBV11-2; j_gene: TRBJ2-1; len: 17; d_gene: TRBD2; CDR3aa: CASSLDPPGGLYNEQFF; CDR3nt: TGTGCCAGCAGCTTAGATCCCCCGGGGGGGCTCTACAATGAGCAGTTCTTC
abundance: -; v_gene: TRBV5-6; j_gene: TRBJ1-5; len: 14; d_gene: -; CDR3aa: CASSSNTGLQPQHF; CDR3nt: TGTGCCAGCAGCTCGAACACAGGGCTCCAGCCCCAGCATTTT
abundance: -; v_gene: TRBV6-5; j_gene: TRBJ1-5; len: 16; d_gene: -; CDR3aa: CASSWAGPLSNQPQHF; CDR3nt: TGTGCCAGCAGTTGGGCGGGCCCCCTTTCTAATCAGCCCCAGCATTTT
abundance: -; v_gene: TRBV5-1; j_gene: TRBJ2-3; len: 17; d_gene: -; CDR3aa: CASSLGLVWTGTDTQYF; CDR3nt: TGCGCCAGCAGCTTGGGGCTAGTTTGGACTGGCACAGATACGCAGTATTTT
abundance: -; v_gene: TRBV19; j_gene: TRBJ2-3; len: 14; d_gene: -; CDR3aa: CASNPAESTDTQYF; CDR3nt: TGTGCCAGTAATCCAGCGGAGAGCACAGATACGCAGTATTTT
abundance: -; v_gene: TRBV6-5; j_gene: TRBJ2-7; len: 13; d_gene: -; CDR3aa: CASRGRRSYEQYF; CDR3nt: TGTGCCAGCAGGGGGCGCAGGTCCTACGAGCAGTACTTC
abundance: -; v_gene: TRBV27; j_gene: TRBJ2-7; len: 12; d_gene: -; CDR3aa: CASLGSSYEQYF; CDR3nt: TGTGCCAGCTTAGGGAGCTCCTACGAGCAGTACTTC
abundance: -; v_gene: TRBV5-1; j_gene: TRBJ2-2; len: 13; d_gene: -; CDR3aa: CASSLVERGELFF; CDR3nt: TGCGCCAGCAGCTTGGTTGAGAGAGGGGAGCTGTTTTTT
abundance: -; v_gene: TRBV29-1; j_gene: TRBJ2-1; len: 12; d_gene: TRBD1; CDR3aa: CSVIGQGAFQFF; CDR3nt: TGCAGCGTTATTGGACAGGGGGCTTTTCAGTTCTTC
abundance: -; v_gene: TRBV10-1; j_gene: TRBJ1-1; len: 15; d_gene: -; CDR3aa: CASSIYRKPNTEAFF; CDR3nt: TGCGCCAGCAGTATCTACAGAAAACCGAACACTGAAGCTTTCTTT
abundance: -; v_gene: TRBV18; j_gene: TRBJ2-7; len: 13; d_gene: -; CDR3aa: CASSPGQTYEQYF; CDR3nt: TGTGCCAGCTCACCCGGACAGACCTACGAGCAGTACTTC
abundance: -; v_gene: TRBV24-1; j_gene: TRBJ2-2; len: 15; d_gene: TRBD2; CDR3aa: CATSVGGAGTGELFF; CDR3nt: TGTGCCACCAGTGTGGGGGGAGCGGGAACCGGGGAGCTGTTTTTT
abundance: -; v_gene: TRBV7-9; j_gene: TRBJ2-5; len: 13; d_gene: -; CDR3aa: CASRYLAAETQYF; CDR3nt: TGTGCCAGCAGGTACTTAGCGGCGGAGACCCAGTACTTC
abundance: -; v_gene: TRBV7-2; j_gene: TRBJ2-7; len: 18; d_gene: TRBD2; CDR3aa: CASSLGGSSGSLSYEQYF; CDR3nt: TGTGCCAGCAGCTTGGGGGGGAGTAGCGGGAGTTTATCATACGAGCAGTACTTC
abundance: -; v_gene: TRBV14; j_gene: TRBJ1-3; len: 16; d_gene: TRBD1; CDR3aa: CASSKRTGGSGNTIYF; CDR3nt: TGTGCCAGCAGCAAACGGACAGGGGGCTCTGGAAACACCATATATTTT
abundance: -; v_gene: TRBV5-1; j_gene: TRBJ2-2; len: 16; d_gene: -; CDR3aa: CASTVRTDRITGELFF; CDR3nt: TGCGCCAGCACCGTTCGGACAGATCGGATCACCGGGGAGCTGTTTTTT
abundance: few; v_gene: TRBV5-1; j_gene: TRBJ2-3; len: 14; d_gene: TRBD1; CDR3aa: CASSLDRGADTQYF; CDR3nt: TGCGCCAGCAGCTTGGACAGGGGAGCAGATACGCAGTATTTT
abundance: once; v_gene: TRBV19; j_gene: TRBJ2-2; len: 17; d_gene: -; CDR3aa: CASSIYRVAANTGELFF; CDR3nt: TGTGCCAGTAGTATATACAGGGTGGCGGCGAACACCGGGGAGCTGTTTTTT
abundance: -; v_gene: TRBV28; j_gene: TRBJ1-3; len: 13; d_gene: -; CDR3aa: CASGALGVHTIYF; CDR3nt: TGTGCCAGCGGAGCCCTAGGGGTACACACCATATATTTT
abundance: -; v_gene: TRBV19; j_gene: TRBJ2-1; len: 15; d_gene: -; CDR3aa: CASSIEQGRGNEQFF; CDR3nt: TGTGCCAGTAGTATAGAACAGGGTAGGGGCAATGAGCAGTTCTTC
abundance: -; v_gene: TRBV14; j_gene: TRBJ2-7; len: 12; d_gene: -; CDR3aa: CASSPQGYEQYF; CDR3nt: TGTGCCAGCAGCCCACAGGGCTACGAGCAGTACTTC
abundance: -; v_gene: TRBV5-6; j_gene: TRBJ1-3; len: 14; d_gene: TRBD1; CDR3aa: CASSYTGTGEAIYF; CDR3nt: TGTGCCAGCAGTTATACCGGGACAGGGGAAGCCATATATTTT
abundance: -; v_gene: TRBV28; j_gene: TRBJ1-2; len: 15; d_gene: -; CDR3aa: CASSLSLPDSYGYTF; CDR3nt: TGTGCCAGCAGTTTATCCCTACCGGACTCTTATGGCTACACCTTC
abundance: once; v_gene: TRBV19; j_gene: TRBJ2-2; len: 16; d_gene: -; CDR3aa: CASTSEARTNTGELFF; CDR3nt: TGTGCCAGTACCAGCGAAGCCCGGACGAACACCGGGGAGCTGTTTTTT
abundance: few; v_gene: TRBV28; j_gene: TRBJ2-7; len: 12; d_gene: -; CDR3aa: CASTVSTYEQYF; CDR3nt: TGTGCCAGCACAGTGTCGACCTACGAGCAGTACTTC
abundance: -; v_gene: TRBV7-2; j_gene: TRBJ2-2; len: 16; d_gene: TRBD1; CDR3aa: CASSLSTGDFPGELFF; CDR3nt: TGTGCCAGCAGCTTAAGCACAGGGGATTTCCCCGGGGAGCTGTTTTTT
abundance: -; v_gene: TRBV19; j_gene: TRBJ2-1; len: 17; d_gene: TRBD1; CDR3aa: CASSSGQGVSSYNEQFF; CDR3nt: TGTGCCAGTAGTAGTGGACAGGGGGTTAGCTCCTACAATGAGCAGTTCTTC
abundance: once; v_gene: TRBV6-1; j_gene: TRBJ2-3; len: 17; d_gene: TRBD2; CDR3aa: CASSEKTGGNRPDTQYF; CDR3nt: TGTGCCAGCAGTGAAAAAACCGGGGGGAATCGTCCAGATACGCAGTATTTT
abundance: -; v_gene: TRBV4-1; j_gene: TRBJ2-5; len: 18; d_gene: -; CDR3aa: CASSQEGEGAPPKETQYF; CDR3nt: TGCGCCAGCAGCCAAGAAGGCGAGGGCGCTCCTCCGAAAGAGACCCAGTACTTC